This is a list of T cell receptor beta chains from one sample in a study of blood T cell repertoires in COVID-19. TCRdb keeps only in-frame clones here, not all; method: immunoSEQ multiplex PCR. The table shows about 110,000 clones, with 75% to 85% occurring only once. The sequenced material came from peripheral blood. The receptor set was obtained from a woman of 80 years or more with active or convalescent COVID-19. Both conserved end residues are part of each CDR3. D genes are given only for firm matches. The listing skips clone size in some rows; elsewhere it reads once, few, many or a size class.

-	TRBV29-1	TRBJ2-7	TRBD1	TGCAGCGTTATTCTTACAGGGGCGAGATACTACGAGCAGTACTTC	CSVILTGARYYEQYF
-	TRBV7-3	TRBJ2-1	TRBD2	TGTGCCAGCAGCTCAGGACTAGCAGCTTACAATGAGCAGTTCTTC	CASSSGLAAYNEQFF
-	TRBV6-5	TRBJ1-2	TRBD1	TGTTGGACAGGTGAAAACTATGGCTACACCTTC	CWTGENYGYTF
-	TRBV11-3	TRBJ1-4	TRBD1	TGTGCCAGCAGCTCTGAGACAGGGAGTTTTGGAAAACTGTTTTTT	CASSSETGSFGKLFF
-	TRBV6-4	TRBJ2-2	-	TGTGCCAGCAGTGACTCGGGGACTGCCCCCGGGGAGCTGTTTTTT	CASSDSGTAPGELFF
-	TRBV10-3	TRBJ1-2	TRBD1	TGTGCCACCCTCGGCGGACAGGGCTTTGGCTACACCTTC	CATLGGQGFGYTF
-	TRBV5-1	TRBJ2-1	TRBD1	TGCGCCAGCAGCTTTTCAGGGGGCGGAAGTTCCAATGAGCAGTTCTTC	CASSFSGGGSSNEQFF
-	TRBV6-6	TRBJ2-1	-	TGTGCCAGCAGTTTGGCTAGCGTTGTGTTCTTC	CASSLASVVFF
-	TRBV6-5	TRBJ2-5	TRBD2	TGTGCCAGCAGTTACGCGCGGCTAGCGGGAGCAGAGACCCAGTACTTC	CASSYARLAGAETQYF
-	TRBV6-5	TRBJ2-7	TRBD1	TGTGCCAGCAGGGACAGGGTCATCGACGAGCAGTACTTC	CASRDRVIDEQYF
-	TRBV9	TRBJ1-3	-	TGTGCCAGCAGCGCCCGGGAAGGCACCATATATTTT	CASSAREGTIYF
-	TRBV3-1/TRBV3-2	TRBJ2-3	-	TGTGCCAGCAGCCAAGAAGGGGCGCGGGGTACGCAGTATTTT	CASSQEGARGTQYF
-	TRBV6-9	TRBJ2-7	-	TGTGCCAGCAGTTCTGTGGGGCAGGGGAACTACGAGCAGTACTTC	CASSSVGQGNYEQYF
-	TRBV5-1	TRBJ2-1	TRBD2	TGCGCCAGCAGCTTATTTAGCGGGAGGCAGGGCAATGAGCAGTTCTTC	CASSLFSGRQGNEQFF
-	TRBV5-1	TRBJ1-1	TRBD1	TGCGCCAGCAGCTTCGGACAGGGGCGGAACACTGAAGCTTTCTTT	CASSFGQGRNTEAFF
-	TRBV7-9	TRBJ2-6	-	TGTGCCAGCAGCTCACAGGTTCTGGGGGCCAACGTCCTGACTTTC	CASSSQVLGANVLTF
-	TRBV10-1	TRBJ1-4	TRBD1	TGCGCCAGCAGAGATACGGACAGGGAAGGGGAAAAACTGTTTTTT	CASRDTDREGEKLFF
-	TRBV6-2/TRBV6-3	TRBJ1-2	TRBD1	TGTGCCAGCAGTCAGAGACAGGGGGGTCTCAAAGGCTACACCTTC	CASSQRQGGLKGYTF
few	TRBV6-5	TRBJ1-2	-	TGTGCCAGCACTAAGACAGGCCTGGGCTACACCTTC	CASTKTGLGYTF
-	TRBV5-6	TRBJ1-2	-	TGTGCCAGCAGCCAGTTATACGGCTACACCTTC	CASSQLYGYTF
once	TRBV12-3/TRBV12-4	TRBJ1-2	-	TGTGCCAGCAGTTTTCCCCCTGATACTTTCACCTTC	CASSFPPDTFTF
-	TRBV19	TRBJ2-7	-	TGTGCCAGTAGTCCCCTCGACAGCCGCCACGAGCAGTACTTC	CASSPLDSRHEQYF
-	TRBV5-1	TRBJ2-7	-	TGCGCCAGCAGCCCGGGAGAGCGAAACACCCTAGGCGAGCAGTACTTC	CASSPGERNTLGEQYF
-	TRBV10-3	TRBJ1-2	-	TGTGCCACGACAGGATTACAGCTCCAAGGAGGAAACTATGGCTACACCTTC	CATTGLQLQGGNYGYTF
-	TRBV10-3	TRBJ2-7	TRBD1	TGTGCCATCAGTGCCGGGACAGGGCGCGAGCAGTACTTC	CAISAGTGREQYF
-	TRBV28	TRBJ1-5	TRBD1	TGTGCCAGTACCGGGACAGGGGTTTATCAGCCCCAGCATTTT	CASTGTGVYQPQHF
-	TRBV18	TRBJ1-2	-	TGTGCCACCACAACGGGCAGGGCGGAAGGCTACACCTTC	CATTTGRAEGYTF
-	TRBV6-5	TRBJ2-7	TRBD1	TGTGCCAGCAGTTGGGACAGGGTGGTGTGGGAGCAGTACTTC	CASSWDRVVWEQYF
-	TRBV6-5	TRBJ2-5	-	TGTGCCAGCAGGCCGCTAGGCGGGGAGACCCAGTACTTC	CASRPLGGETQYF
few	TRBV3-1/TRBV3-2	TRBJ2-7	-	TGTGCCAGCAGCCAAGGCAGGATCACCTACGAGCAGTACTTC	CASSQGRITYEQYF
many	TRBV28	TRBJ1-4	TRBD1	TGTGCCAGCAGTCCCGGGACAGGGGCTAATGAAAAACTGTTTTTT	CASSPGTGANEKLFF
-	TRBV10-3	TRBJ2-3	-	TGTGCCATCAGTAACGGGAGCACAGATACGCAGTATTTT	CAISNGSTDTQYF
once	TRBV6-5	TRBJ2-7	-	TGTGCCAGCTTACCTGGCGGGGACGAGCAGTACTTC	CASLPGGDEQYF
-	TRBV13	TRBJ2-7	TRBD2	TGTGCCAGCAGCTCCCAGCTAGCGGGAGACTACGAGCAGTACTTC	CASSSQLAGDYEQYF
-	TRBV19	TRBJ2-1	TRBD2	TGTGCCAGTAGTATCATCGGAGGCGGGAGGGTCGGGGATGAGCAGTTCTTC	CASSIIGGGRVGDEQFF
-	TRBV11-2	TRBJ2-5	TRBD1	TGTGCCAGCAGCAAGGGGGCCCAAGAGACCCAGTACTTC	CASSKGAQETQYF
once	TRBV27	TRBJ1-5	TRBD1	TGTGCCAGCAGACCCAGAGGGACAGCCAGCAATCAGCCCCAGCATTTT	CASRPRGTASNQPQHF
-	TRBV19	TRBJ1-1	-	TGTGCCAGTAGTGGGCCGAGACGGAACACTGAAGCTTTCTTT	CASSGPRRNTEAFF
-	TRBV18	TRBJ2-7	TRBD2	TGTGCCAGCTCACCCCTTAGCGGGAGGGAGGGCGAGCAGTACTTC	CASSPLSGREGEQYF
-	TRBV11-2	TRBJ2-1	TRBD1	TGTGCCAGCAGCTCTTCGACCTCCGGGACAGGGAGGAATGAGCAGTTCTTC	CASSSSTSGTGRNEQFF